Listed below are T cell receptor beta chains from one sample, sequenced in a study of cytomegalovirus exposure and HLA in healthy donors. The data were produced by immunoSEQ multiplex PCR, yet TCRdb's version contains in-frame clones alone and is incomplete. The table lists 110,000 to 150,000 clones, 73% of them singletons. Input material: PBMCs. The receptors here all came from a human donor in good health. CDR3s include the opening cysteine and the closing phenylalanine or tryptophan.

>TRBJ2-4|TRBV7-9|18
CSSRPGTSGPLAKNIQYF
>TRBJ2-1|TRBV27|13
CASSSSSYNEQFF
>TRBJ2-2|TRBV9|16
CASSPRLAEHTGELFF
>TRBJ2-1|TRBV5-1|12
CASSFTSDEQFF
>TRBJ2-5|TRBV7-9|18
CSSSSNGLAGGSQETQYF
>TRBJ2-7|TRBV11-2|15
CASSGTGLAGDEQYF
>TRBJ2-3|TRBV4-2|17
CASSQDLGLAYPDTQYF
>TRBJ1-5|TRBV19|15
CASRRDTYSNQPQHF
>TRBJ1-2|TRBV4-1|14
CASSQDLLNYGYTF
>TRBJ2-3|TRBV5-1|13
CASSPRQTDTQYF
>TRBJ2-2|TRBV11-3|17
CASSLRTSGSFTGELFF
>TRBJ1-2|TRBV10-3|16
CAISDDGTSAPYGYTF
>TRBJ2-3|TRBV29-1|14
CSAGRLTGADTQYF
>TRBJ1-1|TRBV6-6|15
CASSLTRVGDTEAFF
>TRBJ1-2|TRBV5-4|14
CASTLGGGPDGYTF
>TRBJ2-7|TRBV6-6|14
CASSYSTAGGEQYF
>TRBJ1-1|TRBV7-9|18
CSSSLVFLGHSVNTEAFF
>TRBJ2-7|TRBV7-9|13
CASSPGSLGEQYF
>TRBJ2-5|TRBV10-1|14
CASSEWDKQETQYF
>TRBJ2-2|TRBV4-1|19
CASSPRGGEALRHTGELFF
>TRBJ2-7|TRBV9|14
CASSLGGPSYEQYF
>TRBJ2-5|TRBV4-1|16
CASSQEGWTTKETQYF
>TRBJ1-1|TRBV29-1|12
CSVRGQGTEAFF
>TRBJ2-5|TRBV7-3|13
CASSLGTEETQYF
>TRBJ2-1|TRBV9|15
CASSVQLASYNEQFF
>TRBJ1-4|TRBV25-1|18
CASSAPRGAGLNSEKLFF
>TRBJ2-2|TRBV28|14
CASSLIAWDGELFF
>TRBJ2-7|TRBV6-6|15
CASTYGDSTNDEQYF
>TRBJ2-5|TRBV11-2|15
CASSQSGSSQETQYF
>TRBJ2-6|TRBV2|18
CASFLQQGVASGANVLTF
>TRBJ1-1|TRBV25-1|12
CASSDWATEAFF
>TRBJ2-7|TRBV30|11
CAWSRGYEQYF
>TRBJ1-2|TRBV9|15
CASSPSDRGNYGYTF
>TRBJ2-3|TRBV2|12
CASRDRTDTQYF
>TRBJ1-2|TRBV28|15
CASSLSGSSGYGYTF
>TRBJ2-1|TRBV6-1|15
CASSVRAPPTNEQFF
>TRBJ2-2|TRBV29-1|14
CSVEDRGWGGELFF
>TRBJ1-2|TRBV15|15
CATSREEEGFDGYTF
>TRBJ2-5|TRBV5-1|15
CASSFGPGSTETQYF
>TRBJ2-7|TRBV11-2|14
CASSRDRQGYEQYF